The clone carrying this T cell receptor beta chain appeared a single time. The CDR3 covers 12 residues. V trimming: 10 bases; J trimming: 5 bases; junction bases outside the gene matches: 6. From germline, CDR1 is MRHNA and CDR2 SNTAGT. In the original processing: The authors estimated nucleated cell counts from reference gene primer amplification. Libraries were prepared by immunoSEQ multiplex PCR; TCRdb keeps only in-frame clonotypes and omits some of them. That table furnishes V, J and clone size, whereas the DNA furnished D and trimming. This sample has some 110,000 clones, with around 90% found just once. The sample originates from a study of blood T cell repertoires in COVID-19. Overall study context: In each case, the material was cDNA or gDNA derived from T cells, B-cell-depleted T cells, or PBMCs.

The sequenced material came from peripheral blood. This chain connects TRBV6-4 to TRBJ2-7; 9 positions match TRBD1. This TCR came from a human donor in a cohort sampled during active COVID-19. CDR3 sequence reads: CATLDRGDEQYF. In nucleotides, the CDR3 is TGTGCCACCTTGGACAGGGGAGACGAGCAGTACTTC.